The rows below give T cell receptor beta chains drawn from one sample of a study of identifying expanded T cells in peripheral blood. Assay: immunoSEQ multiplex PCR; the TCRdb copy retains only in-frame clones and omits some. The table lists 95,000 to 100,000 clones, around 88% of them singletons. The sequenced sample consisted of blood. Every receptor here comes from a person aged 18 to 75 in good health. Each CDR3 is given with its conserved first and last residue. A D gene is named only where the DNA matches it firmly. Rows give clone size only sometimes, using once, few, many, or a class for an expanded clone.

J	D	V	size	DNA	CDR3
TRBJ1-2	NA	TRBV18	NA	TGTGCCAGCTCACCACAGAGCGAGGGCTACAACTATGGCTACACCTTC	CASSPQSEGYNYGYTF
TRBJ1-1	NA	TRBV4-3	NA	TGCGCCAGCAGCCAAGATTTAGGCTTCACGGGGGGTGCAGCTTTCTTT	CASSQDLGFTGGAAFF
TRBJ1-5	NA	TRBV6-5	NA	TGTGCCAGCAGGACGGGCTATCAGCCCCAGCATTTT	CASRTGYQPQHF
TRBJ1-2	NA	TRBV7-2	few	TGTGCCAGCAGCTTAGGCAGCTATGGCTACACCTTC	CASSLGSYGYTF
TRBJ1-2	NA	TRBV30	NA	TGTGCCTACTCCTCCGGGACGGGAGCTAACTATGGCTACACCTTC	CAYSSGTGANYGYTF
TRBJ2-5	TRBD2	TRBV4-3	NA	TGCGCCAGCAGCCAAGGTACTAGCGGAGAGACCCAGTACTTC	CASSQGTSGETQYF
TRBJ1-2	TRBD1	TRBV7-2	once	TGTGCCAGCAGCATTAGGAGGGGGCGTTTCGGTGGCTACACCTTC	CASSIRRGRFGGYTF
TRBJ1-2	NA	TRBV11-1	medium-sized	TGTGCCAGCAGCTTAGGAGGGGCAGCAGTCGGATATGGCTACACCTTC	CASSLGGAAVGYGYTF
TRBJ1-1	NA	TRBV4-1	NA	TGCGCCAGCAGCCAAGAGGGACTCCATAGGGACACTGAAGCTTTCTTT	CASSQEGLHRDTEAFF
TRBJ2-7	NA	TRBV28	NA	TGTGCCAGCAGTTCTGGTGGGGTAAAAAGCGAGCAGTACTTC	CASSSGGVKSEQYF
TRBJ1-3	TRBD1	TRBV5-6	NA	TGTGCCAGCAGCCAGGGGACAGCGAACACCATATATTTT	CASSQGTANTIYF
TRBJ2-2	NA	TRBV6-1	NA	TGTGCCAGCAGCGTTTCGGCGGGACCCACCGGGGAGCTGTTTTTT	CASSVSAGPTGELFF
TRBJ2-2	NA	TRBV2	NA	TGTGCCAGCAGTGAAACGTGGGTTACCGGGGAGCTGTTTTTT	CASSETWVTGELFF
TRBJ2-5	NA	TRBV5-1	NA	TGCGCCAGCAGCCCCCAAGGGGGGGGTGGAGAGACCCAGTACTTC	CASSPQGGGGETQYF
TRBJ1-2	NA	TRBV19	NA	TGTGCCAGTAGTAGCCACCAACTCGACCTCTATGGCTACACCTTC	CASSSHQLDLYGYTF
TRBJ2-2	NA	TRBV5-1	once	TGCGCCAGCAGCTTCATCCCGGCGGGATTGGTCACCGGGGAGCTGTTTTTT	CASSFIPAGLVTGELFF
TRBJ2-5	TRBD2	TRBV30	NA	TGTGCCTGGAGTGTACTCATTGGTAGCGGGGCCTACCAAGAGACCCAGTACTTC	CAWSVLIGSGAYQETQYF
TRBJ2-2	NA	TRBV5-1	NA	TGCGCCAGCAGCTTGGATCCGGGGGCGGGCGGGGAGCTGTTTTTT	CASSLDPGAGGELFF
TRBJ1-3	NA	TRBV5-4	NA	TGTGCCAGCAGCTTGAGGGGTGGCTCTGGAAACACCATATATTTT	CASSLRGGSGNTIYF
TRBJ2-7	NA	TRBV28	NA	TGTGCCAGCAGTTTGGCAGGGCGGAACTACGAGCAGTACTTC	CASSLAGRNYEQYF
TRBJ1-1	TRBD1	TRBV6-1	NA	TGTGCCAGCAGTGTCTACAGGGGGTACCCTGAAGCTTTCTTT	CASSVYRGYPEAFF
TRBJ1-5	NA	TRBV2	NA	TGTGCCAGCAGTATGACGGAGAATCAGCCCCAGCATTTT	CASSMTENQPQHF
TRBJ2-7	TRBD2	TRBV28	NA	TGTGCCAGCAACGTCCTAGGAGCGGGGGTTTCCTACGAGCAGTACTTC	CASNVLGAGVSYEQYF
TRBJ1-3	NA	TRBV5-1	once	TGCGCCAGCAGCTTGGACCGAGACAGGTCCTCTGGAAACACCATATATTTT	CASSLDRDRSSGNTIYF
TRBJ2-7	NA	TRBV6-5	NA	TGTGCCAGCAGTCCCACCTCCTACGAGCAGTACTTC	CASSPTSYEQYF
TRBJ1-1	NA	TRBV30	NA	TGTGCCTCCGGGGGGGACACTATGAACACTGAAGCTTTCTTT	CASGGDTMNTEAFF
TRBJ2-1	NA	TRBV18	NA	TGTGCCAGCTCACCAGATAGGCAGATCTACAATGAGCAGTTCTTC	CASSPDRQIYNEQFF
TRBJ2-1	NA	TRBV5-1	NA	TGCGCCAGCAGCTTGGTACGGGCACCCTACAATGAGCAGTTCTTC	CASSLVRAPYNEQFF
TRBJ2-5	NA	TRBV27	NA	TGTGCCAGCAGTTTTGGGCGGGGCCAGGCGAGGGAAGAGACCCAGTACTTC	CASSFGRGQAREETQYF
TRBJ1-5	NA	TRBV6-5	NA	TGTGCCAGCAGTTACTCGAAAAGGGGTCAGCCCCAGCATTTT	CASSYSKRGQPQHF
TRBJ2-1	NA	TRBV4-1	NA	TGCGCCAGCAGCCTAACGGGGACGGGGGGCGTTGAGCAGTTCTTC	CASSLTGTGGVEQFF
TRBJ2-7	NA	TRBV7-2	NA	TGTGCCAGCACCACGACTCACGCGTCCTACGAGCAGTACTTC	CASTTTHASYEQYF
TRBJ2-1	TRBD1	TRBV7-6	NA	TGTGCCAGCAGCTTAGGGGACAGGGAACGATTCTTC	CASSLGDRERFF
TRBJ1-2	NA	TRBV29-1	NA	TGCAGCGTATGGGACATGGGTCTATATGGCTACACCTTC	CSVWDMGLYGYTF
TRBJ2-1	NA	TRBV10-3	NA	TGTGCCATCGGGATGCACAATGAGCAGTTCTTC	CAIGMHNEQFF
TRBJ1-3	NA	TRBV14	few	TGTGCCAGCAGCCAAGGACCTGGAAACACCATATATTTT	CASSQGPGNTIYF
TRBJ1-6	TRBD1	TRBV27	NA	TGTGCCAGCAGCCCTGGGACAGGAAGCTCACCCCTCCACTTT	CASSPGTGSSPLHF
TRBJ2-1	NA	TRBV11-2	once	TGTGCCAGCACCCTAGACGTGAAAAATGAGCAGTTCTTC	CASTLDVKNEQFF
TRBJ2-3	TRBD2	TRBV15	NA	TGTGCCACCAGCTCCAGCGGGGGGGCCACAGATACGCAGTATTTT	CATSSSGGATDTQYF
TRBJ1-2	NA	TRBV19	NA	TGTGCCAGTAGCGCAACAGGGTTAGGCTACACCTTC	CASSATGLGYTF
TRBJ1-6	NA	TRBV5-1	few	TGCGCCAGCAGCTTGGTCGGCGCTAGCTCCTATAATTCACCCCTCCACTTT	CASSLVGASSYNSPLHF
TRBJ2-5	NA	TRBV29-1	NA	TGCAGCGTTGACCGGTTTGGAGAGACCCAGTACTTC	CSVDRFGETQYF
TRBJ1-1	NA	TRBV5-6	NA	TGTGCCAGCAGCTTGAACAGGGAAGCTTTCTTT	CASSLNREAFF
TRBJ1-4	NA	TRBV29-1	NA	TGCAGCGTTGCGACAAGTAGAAATGAAAAACTGTTTTTT	CSVATSRNEKLFF
TRBJ2-2	NA	TRBV5-4	NA	TGTGCCAGCAGCTTGGGTTTTCGGGGGACCGGGGAGCTGTTTTTT	CASSLGFRGTGELFF
TRBJ1-1	NA	TRBV28	NA	TGTGCCAGCAGTTTGTCCTCGTTGATGGGGGTTGTCACTGAAGCTTTCTTT	CASSLSSLMGVVTEAFF
TRBJ1-4	NA	TRBV30	once	TGTGCCTGGAGTTTTATAAATGGGGAAAAACTGTTTTTT	CAWSFINGEKLFF
TRBJ2-7	TRBD1	TRBV6-1	NA	TGTGCCAGCAGTGAACGACAAACCGCCGGGACAGGGGCCTACGAGCAGTACTTC	CASSERQTAGTGAYEQYF
TRBJ2-7	NA	TRBV9	NA	TGTGCCAGCAGCGTATCGGCAGGGCAGGTTGCTTACGAGCAGTACTTC	CASSVSAGQVAYEQYF
TRBJ2-7	TRBD2	TRBV7-8	NA	TGTGCCAGCAGCTTAGGTGCGGGGGGGTACGAGCAGTACTTC	CASSLGAGGYEQYF
TRBJ2-7	TRBD1	TRBV4-1	NA	TGCGCCAGCAGCCGGGGACAGGGGACCTACGAGCAGTACTTC	CASSRGQGTYEQYF
TRBJ2-5	TRBD2	TRBV5-1	NA	TGCGCCAGCAGCTTGGAACCCGGGACTAGCGGGGGGGCAAAAGAGACCCAGTACTTC	CASSLEPGTSGGAKETQYF